This T cell receptor (beta chain) was sequenced during a study of early stage breast cancer tumors. General observations from the study: Tumors had approximately 2.5-fold higher T cell density and higher clonality than adjacent normal breast tissue.

Some clones are missing from TCRdb's copy, which holds only in-frame ones; the method was immunoSEQ multiplex PCR. This table has 55,000 to 70,000 clones, around 80% appearing once. Comments on this clone: The target antigen is unknown.

This TCR was sampled from a person aged 40 to 49 with breast cancer. The sample consisted of blood.

CDR3 DNA: TGTGCCAGCAGCCCGGATAGCGGGACTACACTGGGGCAGTACTTC. Its translation: CASSPDSGTTLGQYF. V is TRBV6-5 and J is TRBJ2-7, with 8 bases identical to TRBD2. Trimming took 6 bases from V and 9 from J; bases not matched to a gene: 16. The CDR3 runs to 15 residues. CDR1 and CDR2 (germline): MNHEY, SVGAGI.